Sequencing of this TCR beta chain was carried out in a study of regulatory T cells in long-lasting Graves disease. The CDR3 is made up of 13 amino acids. V trimming: 3 bases; J trimming: 8 bases; junction bases outside the gene matches: 4. CDR1 and CDR2 from the germline V gene are SGHAT and FQDESV (reference sequence). Time point noted: newly diagnosed GD, antithyroid drugs for less than 3 months. PBMC RNA was the source of the TCR library. CDR3-region Arm-PCR and iRepertoire HTBI primers produced the TCR beta libraries. TCRdb passed the multiplex PCR reads through MiXCR, listing each CDR3 protein once. The data contain approximately 480,000 distinct CDR3 sequences, 15% to 20% of them singletons. This clonotype was recorded at least ten times. These same data were also listed under a study on T cells in Graves' hyperthyroidism and ophthalmopathy. That study adds: Participants, patients aged 18 to 65, had newly diagnosed hyperthyroidism with a duration under 2 months. The TCR CDR3 first-round RT-PCR relied on the HTBI primer set.

This chain joins TRBV11-1 and TRBJ2-7, with TRBD2 matching 10 bases. Source: peripheral blood mononuclear cells (PBMCs), taken at new diagnosis, from a patient treated with antithyroid drugs. The clonotype was recovered from a man aged 35-49 years with Graves disease. The CDR3 DNA reads as TGTGCCAGCAGCTTCGAACTAGCGGGAAAGCAGTACTTC. It codes for CASSFELAGKQYF. The variable domain in full, completed from reference TRBV11-1 and TRBJ2-7, reads EAEVAQSPRYKITEKSQAVAFWCDPISGHATLYWYRQILGQGPELLVQFQDESVVDDSQLPKDRFSAERLKGVDSTLKIQPAELGDSAMYLCASSFELAGKQYFGPGTRLTVT.